This paragraph reports one TCR beta chain. Trimming took 6 bases from V and 7 from J, leaving 12 bases between them. Germline V gene lookup returns CDR1 MNHEY and CDR2 SVGAGI. The CDR3 covers 12 residues. The source of the sample is a study of blood T cell repertoires in COVID-19. Overall study context: Sites in the United States, Italy and Spain provided acute and convalescent COVID-19 samples. The analysed material was cDNA or gDNA that came from T cells, B-cell-depleted T cells, or PBMCs.

As handled by the study authors: It was from reference gene primer amplification that nucleated cell counts were estimated. The repertoire was sequenced with immunoSEQ multiplex PCR; TCRdb's copy has only in-frame clones and lacks some. V, J and clone size are those of that table, while D and trimming were read from the DNA. Of tens of thousands of clones in the sample, 86% were seen once. This sequence joins TRBV6-5 and TRBJ2-5, with D perhaps TRBD2 (5 bases). The sequence was collected from a man in his 60s with acute or convalescent COVID-19. Source material: peripheral blood. CDR3 nucleotide sequence: TGTGCCAGCAGCCAGACCCGGGGGACCCAGTACTTC. This codes for CASSQTRGTQYF.